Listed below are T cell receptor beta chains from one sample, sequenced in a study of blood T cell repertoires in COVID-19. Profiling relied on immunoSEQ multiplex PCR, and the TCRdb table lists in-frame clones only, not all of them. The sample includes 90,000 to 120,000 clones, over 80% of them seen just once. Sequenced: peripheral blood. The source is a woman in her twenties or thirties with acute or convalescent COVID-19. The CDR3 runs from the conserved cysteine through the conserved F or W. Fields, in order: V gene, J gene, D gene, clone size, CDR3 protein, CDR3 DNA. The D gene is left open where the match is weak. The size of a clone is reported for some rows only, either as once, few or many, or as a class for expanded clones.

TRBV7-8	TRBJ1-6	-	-	CASSFGFRQNSPLHF	TGTGCCAGCAGCTTTGGGTTTAGACAAAATTCACCCCTCCACTTT
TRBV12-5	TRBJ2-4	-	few	CASGLPQGSKNIQYF	TGTGCTAGTGGTTTACCCCAGGGATCCAAAAACATTCAGTACTTC
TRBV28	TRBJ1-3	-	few	CASTPLTQLSGNTIYF	TGTGCCAGCACCCCACTGACACAACTCTCTGGAAACACCATATATTTT
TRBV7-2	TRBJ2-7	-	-	CASSVRGPYEQYF	TGTGCCAGCAGCGTTAGAGGGCCCTACGAGCAGTACTTC
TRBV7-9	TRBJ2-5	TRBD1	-	CASSLSSSGQGQETQYF	TGTGCCAGCAGCTTATCAAGTTCCGGACAGGGGCAAGAGACCCAGTACTTC
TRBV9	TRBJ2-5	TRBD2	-	CASSVAGGVRETQYF	TGTGCCAGCAGCGTAGCGGGAGGGGTTAGAGAGACCCAGTACTTC
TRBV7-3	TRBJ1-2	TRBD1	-	CASSPGGVNYGYTF	TGTGCCAGCAGCCCAGGGGGCGTAAACTATGGCTACACCTTC
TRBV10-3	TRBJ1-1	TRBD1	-	CAISGTGVNTEAFF	TGTGCCATCAGTGGGACAGGGGTGAACACTGAAGCTTTCTTT
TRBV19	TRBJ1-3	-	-	CSARDSGNTIYF	TGTAGCGCGCGAGACTCTGGAAACACCATATATTTT
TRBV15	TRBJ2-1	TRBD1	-	CATSRDVQGAGNEQFF	TGTGCCACCAGCAGAGATGTGCAGGGGGCTGGAAATGAGCAGTTCTTC
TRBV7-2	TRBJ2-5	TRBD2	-	CASSFGLAGEGETQYF	TGTGCCAGCAGCTTTGGACTAGCGGGGGAGGGAGAGACCCAGTACTTC
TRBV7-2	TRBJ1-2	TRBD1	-	CASSLVTGETNYGYTF	TGTGCCAGCAGCTTAGTTACAGGGGAGACGAACTATGGCTACACCTTC
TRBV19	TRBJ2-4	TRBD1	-	CASTTPGQRDIQYF	TGTGCCAGTACCACACCGGGACAGAGGGACATTCAGTACTTC
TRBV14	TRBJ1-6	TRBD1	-	CASSVGQEDTSPLHF	TGTGCCAGCAGCGTCGGACAGGAGGACACTTCACCCCTCCACTTT
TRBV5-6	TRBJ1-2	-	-	CASSPWERPYGYTF	TGTGCCAGCAGCCCTTGGGAGCGACCCTATGGCTACACCTTC
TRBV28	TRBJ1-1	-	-	CASSSGTLNTEAFF	TGTGCCAGCAGCTCCGGGACATTGAACACTGAAGCTTTCTTT
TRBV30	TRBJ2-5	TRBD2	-	CAWSFGTSGSSQYF	TGTGCCTGGAGTTTCGGGACTAGCGGGAGTTCGCAGTACTTC
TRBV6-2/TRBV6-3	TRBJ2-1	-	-	CASSYSGRGTFHWEQFF	TGTGCCAGCAGTTACTCAGGCCGGGGGACTTTCCATTGGGAGCAGTTCTTC
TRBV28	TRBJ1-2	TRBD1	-	CASSQLGTGKLGYGYTF	TGTGCCAGCAGCCAGCTGGGGACAGGGAAATTAGGGTATGGCTACACCTTC
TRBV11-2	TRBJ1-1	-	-	CASSLVSVGAGVFF	TGTGCCAGCAGCTTAGTATCAGTGGGTGCGGGGGTTTTCTTT
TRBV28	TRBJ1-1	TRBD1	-	CASSPGTVHTEAFF	TGTGCCAGCAGTCCGGGGACAGTCCACACTGAAGCTTTCTTT
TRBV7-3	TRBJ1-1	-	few	CASSLKAGANTEAFF	TGTGCCAGCAGCTTAAAGGCGGGCGCGAACACTGAAGCTTTCTTT
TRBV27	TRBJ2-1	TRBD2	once	CASSSAGDYNEQFF	TGTGCCAGCAGCTCAGCGGGGGACTACAATGAGCAGTTCTTC
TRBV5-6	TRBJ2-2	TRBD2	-	CASSLGIGLAGANTGELFF	TGTGCCAGCAGCTTGGGGATTGGACTAGCGGGAGCGAACACCGGGGAGCTGTTTTTT
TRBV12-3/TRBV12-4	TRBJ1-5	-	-	CASRRRGPQHF	TGTGCCAGCAGGCGGCGGGGGCCCCAGCATTTT
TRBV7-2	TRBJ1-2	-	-	CASSLVSGSDGYTF	TGTGCCAGCAGCTTAGTCTCGGGGTCGGATGGCTACACCTTC
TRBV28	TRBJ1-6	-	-	CASSRDGPGSPLHF	TGTGCCAGCAGCCGGGATGGACCGGGTTCACCCCTCCACTTT
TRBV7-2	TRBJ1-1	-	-	CASSLDRFGTEAFF	TGTGCCAGCAGCTTAGACAGGTTCGGAACTGAAGCTTTCTTT
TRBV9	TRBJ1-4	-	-	CASSVGGGAANEKLFF	TGTGCCAGCAGCGTAGGAGGGGGGGCGGCTAATGAAAAACTGTTTTTT
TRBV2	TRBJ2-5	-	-	CASTSGETQYF	TGTGCCAGCACCTCCGGAGAGACCCAGTACTTC
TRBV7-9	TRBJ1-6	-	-	CASSLGGLGSPLHF	TGTGCCAGCAGCTTAGGAGGTTTGGGTTCACCCCTCCACTTT
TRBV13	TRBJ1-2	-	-	CASSLGTGGLSYGYTF	TGTGCCAGCAGCTTAGGGACAGGTGGGCTTAGCTATGGCTACACCTTC
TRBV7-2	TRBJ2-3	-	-	CASSSPEGWLASDTQYF	TGTGCCAGCAGCTCCCCCGAGGGATGGCTAGCATCTGATACGCAGTATTTT
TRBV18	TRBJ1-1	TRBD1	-	CASSPYRTGTNTEAFF	TGTGCCAGCTCACCTTACAGGACAGGAACGAACACTGAAGCTTTCTTT
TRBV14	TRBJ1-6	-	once	CASSQVSLSSYNSPLHF	TGTGCCAGCAGCCAAGTATCCCTGAGCTCCTATAATTCACCCCTCCACTTT
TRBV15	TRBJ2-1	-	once	CATSRDAGAEEQFF	TGTGCCACCAGCAGAGATGCGGGGGCGGAAGAGCAGTTCTTC
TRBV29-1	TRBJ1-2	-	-	CSGSGDYGYTF	TGCAGCGGATCAGGGGACTATGGCTACACCTTC